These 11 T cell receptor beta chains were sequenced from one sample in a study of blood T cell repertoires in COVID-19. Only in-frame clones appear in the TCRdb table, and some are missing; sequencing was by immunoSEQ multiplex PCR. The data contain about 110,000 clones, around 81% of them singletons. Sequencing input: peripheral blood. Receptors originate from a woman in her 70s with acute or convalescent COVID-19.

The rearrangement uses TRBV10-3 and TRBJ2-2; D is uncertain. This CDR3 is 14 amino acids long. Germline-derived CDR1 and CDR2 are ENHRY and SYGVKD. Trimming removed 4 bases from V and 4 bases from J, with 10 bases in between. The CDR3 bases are TGTGCCATCAGTGCTAACCCGGTCACCGGGGAGCTGTTTTTT. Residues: CAISANPVTGELFF.

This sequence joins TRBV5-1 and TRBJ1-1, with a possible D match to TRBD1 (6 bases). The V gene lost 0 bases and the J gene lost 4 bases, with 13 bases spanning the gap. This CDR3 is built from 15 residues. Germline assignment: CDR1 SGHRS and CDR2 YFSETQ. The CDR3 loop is CASSLVAGAATEAFF. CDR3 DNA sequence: TGCGCCAGCAGCTTGGTAGCAGGGGCCGCCACTGAAGCTTTCTTT.

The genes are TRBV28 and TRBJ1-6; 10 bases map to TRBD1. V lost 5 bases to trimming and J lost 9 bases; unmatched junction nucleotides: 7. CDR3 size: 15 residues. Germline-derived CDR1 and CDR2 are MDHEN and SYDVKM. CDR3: CASSLTGGGGSPLHF. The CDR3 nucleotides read TGTGCCAGCAGTCTGACAGGGGGCGGGGGTTCACCCCTCCACTTT. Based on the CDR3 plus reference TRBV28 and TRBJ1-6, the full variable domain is DVKVTQSSRYLVKRTGEKVFLECVQDMDHENMFWYRQDPGLGLRLIYFSYDVKMKEKGDIPEGYSVSREKKERFSLILESASTNQTSMYLCASSLTGGGGSPLHFGNGTRLTVT.

CDR3 sequence: CASSEASLPEYEQYF. CDR3 bases: TGTGCCAGCAGTGAAGCGAGTTTGCCCGAATACGAGCAGTACTTC. This chain connects TRBV2 to TRBJ2-7; D call uncertain. The CDR3 sequence is 15 residues long. Germline CDR1 SNHLY, CDR2 FYNNEI. V was pared by 0 bases and J by 4 bases, with 13 bases between.

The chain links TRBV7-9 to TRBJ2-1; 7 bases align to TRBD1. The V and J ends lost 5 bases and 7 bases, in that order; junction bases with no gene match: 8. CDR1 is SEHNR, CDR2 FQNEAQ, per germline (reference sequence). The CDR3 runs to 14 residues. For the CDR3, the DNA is TGTGCCAGCAGCCGGGCAGGGGGTCGTAATGAGCAGTTCTTC. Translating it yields CASSRAGGRNEQFF.

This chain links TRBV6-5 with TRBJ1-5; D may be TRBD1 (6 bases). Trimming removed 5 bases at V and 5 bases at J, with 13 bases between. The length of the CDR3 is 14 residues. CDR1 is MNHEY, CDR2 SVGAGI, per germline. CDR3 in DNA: TGTGCCAGCAGTACGACGACAGGCTATCAGCCCCAGCATTTT. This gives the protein CASSTTTGYQPQHF.

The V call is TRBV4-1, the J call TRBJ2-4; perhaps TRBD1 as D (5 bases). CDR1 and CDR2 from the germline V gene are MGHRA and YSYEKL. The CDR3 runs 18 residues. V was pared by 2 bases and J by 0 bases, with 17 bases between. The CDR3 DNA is TGCGCCAGCAGCCAATACTCGACAGAGACTTTAGCCAAAAACATTCAGTACTTC. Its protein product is CASSQYSTETLAKNIQYF.

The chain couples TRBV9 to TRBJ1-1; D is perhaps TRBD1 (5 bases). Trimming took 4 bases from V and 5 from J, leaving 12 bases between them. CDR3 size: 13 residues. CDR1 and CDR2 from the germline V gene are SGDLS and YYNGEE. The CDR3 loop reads CASSPGGETEAFF. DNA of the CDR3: TGTGCCAGCAGCCCGGGAGGGGAAACTGAAGCTTTCTTT. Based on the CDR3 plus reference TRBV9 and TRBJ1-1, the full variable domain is DSGVTQTPKHLITATGQRVTLRCSPRSGDLSVYWYQQSLDQGLQFLIQYYNGEERAKGNILERFSAQQFPDLHSELNLSSLELGDSALYFCASSPGGETEAFFGQGTRLTVV.

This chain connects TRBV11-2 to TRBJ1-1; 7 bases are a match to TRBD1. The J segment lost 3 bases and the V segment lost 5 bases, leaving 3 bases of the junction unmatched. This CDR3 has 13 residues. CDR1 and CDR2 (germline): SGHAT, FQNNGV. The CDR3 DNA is TGTGCCAGCAGCGGACAGGCCTACACTGAAGCTTTCTTT. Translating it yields CASSGQAYTEAFF.

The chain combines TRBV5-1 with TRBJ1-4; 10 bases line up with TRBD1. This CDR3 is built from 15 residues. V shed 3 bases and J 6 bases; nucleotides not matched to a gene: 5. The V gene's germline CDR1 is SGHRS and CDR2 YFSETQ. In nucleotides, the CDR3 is TGCGCCAGCAGCTCATGGACAGGGGGTGATGAAAAACTGTTTTTT. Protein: CASSSWTGGDEKLFF. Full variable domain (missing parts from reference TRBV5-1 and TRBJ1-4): KAGVTQTPRYLIKTRGQQVTLSCSPISGHRSVSWYQQTPGQGLQFLFEYFSETQRNKGNFPGRFSGRQFSNSRSEMNVSTLELGDSALYLCASSSWTGGDEKLFFGSGTQLSVL.

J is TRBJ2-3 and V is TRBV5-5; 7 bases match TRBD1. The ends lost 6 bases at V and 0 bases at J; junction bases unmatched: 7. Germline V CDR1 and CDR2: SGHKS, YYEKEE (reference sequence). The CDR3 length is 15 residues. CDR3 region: CASTLRTGSTDTQYF. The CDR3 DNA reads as TGTGCCAGCACCCTTAGGACAGGAAGCACAGATACGCAGTATTTT.